This is a list of T cell receptor beta chains from one sample in a study of CD8+ T cells in alopecia areata. Assay used: immunoSEQ multiplex PCR; TCRdb lists only in-frame clones, some missing. Of some 170,000 clones listed, less than 75% are singletons. The specimen was CD4+ T cells sorted from blood, collected at approximately week 60, from a patient treated with tofacitinib. These receptor sequences come from a human donor with alopecia areata. Each CDR3 is given with its conserved first and last residue.

J,V,CDR3
TRBJ2-1,TRBV7-2,CASSLLASGGGEQFF
TRBJ2-7,TRBV28,CASSVQQGLSYEQYF
TRBJ2-3,TRBV11-2,CASRTATLAGSSYDTQYF
TRBJ1-1,TRBV19,CASMRGRNTEAFF
TRBJ1-3,TRBV30,CAWSWASSGNTIYF
TRBJ1-2,TRBV30,CAWSDRVGYTF
TRBJ2-3,TRBV29-1,CSETGGIRGF
TRBJ1-6,TRBV11-2,CASSLDPSWVSPLHF
TRBJ1-2,TRBV6-5,CASRLDRVVDGYTF
TRBJ1-3,TRBV27,CASSLRRGSGNTIYF
TRBJ1-2,TRBV6-1,CASRAGQGGGYTF
TRBJ1-1,TRBV4-1,CASSPGGRTMNTEAFF
TRBJ2-7,TRBV7-9,CASSLVRTSGEYEQYF
TRBJ1-1,TRBV29-1,CIAGGGPNTEAFF
TRBJ1-5,TRBV30,CAWNQGPNQPQHF
TRBJ1-1,TRBV29-1,CSVDGQGITEAFF
TRBJ1-3,TRBV23-1,CASSPPPGTGNTIYF
TRBJ1-1,TRBV30,CAWQGSAEAFF
TRBJ2-7,TRBV9,CASSVVDSSYEQYF
TRBJ2-7,TRBV30,CAWSETGRANEQYF
TRBJ2-2,TRBV25-1,CASSDTNTGELFF
TRBJ1-5,TRBV5-6,CASTRSGQPQHF
TRBJ1-1,TRBV20-1,CSANVGPEAFF
TRBJ2-5,TRBV4-1,CASSQDPQRVETQYF
TRBJ1-6,TRBV30,CACTETGASSPLHF
TRBJ1-6,TRBV2,CASSEAKGAYNSPLHF